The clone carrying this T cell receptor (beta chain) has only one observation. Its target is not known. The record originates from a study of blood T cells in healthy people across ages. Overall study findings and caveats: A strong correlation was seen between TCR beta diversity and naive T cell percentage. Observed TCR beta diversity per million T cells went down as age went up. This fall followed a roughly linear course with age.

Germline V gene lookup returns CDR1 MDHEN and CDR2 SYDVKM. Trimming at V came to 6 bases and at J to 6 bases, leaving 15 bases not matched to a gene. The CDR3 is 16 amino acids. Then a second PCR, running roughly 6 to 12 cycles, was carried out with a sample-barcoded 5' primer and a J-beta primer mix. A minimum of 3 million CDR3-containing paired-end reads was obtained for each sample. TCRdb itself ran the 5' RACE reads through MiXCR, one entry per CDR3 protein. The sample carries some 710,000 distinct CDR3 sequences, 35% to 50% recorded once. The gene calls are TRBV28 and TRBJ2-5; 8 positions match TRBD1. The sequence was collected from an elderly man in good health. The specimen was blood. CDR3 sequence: CASRPGGRGLMKTQYF. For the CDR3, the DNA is TGTGCCAGCAGACCTGGCGGCAGGGGGCTTATGAAGACCCAGTACTTC.